A single T cell receptor (beta chain) is shown here with its context. Its antigen is currently unknown. The data were obtained in a study of cytomegalovirus exposure and HLA in healthy donors. General observations from the study: A later analysis showed HLA-associated TCR beta chains outstripping equally common others in clonal expansion.

In the PCR, 60 Vbeta and 13 Jbeta primers were used. Sequencing was performed with immunoSEQ multiplex PCR; in TCRdb, only in-frame clones are kept and a portion is missing. The data hold under 250,000 clones, with roughly 88% observed a single time. Specimen: PBMCs. This clonotype originated in a boy aged 2 to 9 in good health and CMV-seronegative.

Written as DNA, the CDR3 is TGTGCCAGTAGTATAGCGATCCAGGGCCCCGAAAAACTGTTTTTT. Protein sequence: CASSIAIQGPEKLFF. This chain links TRBV19 with TRBJ1-4; TRBD1 is a possible D gene (5 bases). The CDR3 extends over 15 amino acids. V lost 1 base to trimming and J lost 8 bases, with 14 bases between them. Germline CDR1 reads LNHDA; CDR2 reads SQIVND (reference sequence). The variable domain in full, completed from reference TRBV19 and TRBJ1-4, reads DGGITQSPKYLFRKEGQNVTLSCEQNLNHDAMYWYRQDPGQGLRLIYYSQIVNDFQKGDIAEGYSVSREKKESFPLTVTSAQKNPTAFYLCASSIAIQGPEKLFFGSGTQLSVL.